Reported below is one T cell receptor (beta chain). The V gene's germline CDR1 is SEHNR and CDR2 FQNEAQ (reference sequence). Trimming removed 5 bases from V and 6 bases from J, with 23 bases in between. The CDR3 is 16 amino acids. The entry originates in a study of blood T cell repertoires in COVID-19. The authors' processing: The authors estimated nucleated cell counts from reference gene primer amplification. Method: immunoSEQ multiplex PCR; TCRdb's copy keeps in-frame clones and lacks some. Clone size and the V and J calls come from that table; the DNA yielded D and trimming. The sample includes roughly 140,000 clones, 76% of them seen just once.

This TCR was recovered from a woman aged 80 or older with acute or convalescent COVID-19. The sample was peripheral blood. V and J are TRBV7-9 and TRBJ2-7; TRBD1 might be the D (8 bases). DNA for the CDR3: TGTGCCAGCAGCCTAACAGCGGGACTCACAGGGGGCGAGCAGTACTTC. This sequence encodes CASSLTAGLTGGEQYF.